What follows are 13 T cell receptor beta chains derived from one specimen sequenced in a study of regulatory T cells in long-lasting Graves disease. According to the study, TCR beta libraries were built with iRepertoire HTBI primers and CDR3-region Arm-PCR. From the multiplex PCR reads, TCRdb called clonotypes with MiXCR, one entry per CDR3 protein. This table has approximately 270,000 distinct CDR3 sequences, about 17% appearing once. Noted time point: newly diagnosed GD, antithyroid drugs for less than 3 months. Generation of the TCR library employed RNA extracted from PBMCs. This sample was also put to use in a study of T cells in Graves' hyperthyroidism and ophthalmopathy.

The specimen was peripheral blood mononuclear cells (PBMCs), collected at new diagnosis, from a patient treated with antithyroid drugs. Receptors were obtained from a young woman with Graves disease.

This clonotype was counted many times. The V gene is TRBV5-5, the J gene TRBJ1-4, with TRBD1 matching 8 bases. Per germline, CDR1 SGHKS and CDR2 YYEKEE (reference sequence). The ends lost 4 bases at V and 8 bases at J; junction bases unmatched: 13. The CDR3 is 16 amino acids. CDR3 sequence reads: CASSAAGGTGGEKLFF. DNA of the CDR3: TGTGCCAGCAGCGCCGCCGGTGGGACAGGAGGGGAAAAACTGTTTTTT.

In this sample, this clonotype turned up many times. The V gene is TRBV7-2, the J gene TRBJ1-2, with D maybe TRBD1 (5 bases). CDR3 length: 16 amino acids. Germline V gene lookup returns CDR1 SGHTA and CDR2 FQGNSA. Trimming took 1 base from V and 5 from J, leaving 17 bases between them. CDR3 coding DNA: TGTGCCAGCAGCTTAGGGTTGGGGGGTTTGGAATATGGCTACACCTTC. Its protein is CASSLGLGGLEYGYTF.

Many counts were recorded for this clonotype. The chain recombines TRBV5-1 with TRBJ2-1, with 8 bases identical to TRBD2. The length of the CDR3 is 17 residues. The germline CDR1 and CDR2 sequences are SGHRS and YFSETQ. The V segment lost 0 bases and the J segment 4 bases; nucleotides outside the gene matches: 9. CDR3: CASSLEAVVAGYNEQFF. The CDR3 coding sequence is TGCGCCAGCAGCTTGGAAGCCGTAGTAGCGGGATACAATGAGCAGTTCTTC.

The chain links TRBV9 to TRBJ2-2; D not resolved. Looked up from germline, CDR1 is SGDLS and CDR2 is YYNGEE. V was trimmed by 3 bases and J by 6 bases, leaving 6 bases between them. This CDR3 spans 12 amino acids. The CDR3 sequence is CASSAASGELFF. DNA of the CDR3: TGTGCCAGCAGCGCCGCTTCCGGGGAGCTGTTTTTT.

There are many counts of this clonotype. This chain's CDR3 is CASGRGGNEKLFF. The CDR3 bases are TGTGCCAGCGGTAGGGGGGGTAATGAAAAACTGTTTTTT. The chain couples TRBV7-2 to TRBJ1-4; D perhaps matches TRBD1 (6 bases). From germline, CDR1 is SGHTA and CDR2 FQGNSA. This CDR3 has 13 amino acids. The V end was cut by 8 bases, the J end by 4 bases, with 11 bases between.

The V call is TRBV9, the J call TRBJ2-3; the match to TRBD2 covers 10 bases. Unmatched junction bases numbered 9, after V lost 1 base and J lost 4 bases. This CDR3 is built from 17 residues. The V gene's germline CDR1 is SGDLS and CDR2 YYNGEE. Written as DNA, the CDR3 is TGTGCCAGCAGCGTACGAGAGGAAGCGGGGGGGCCAGATACGCAGTATTTT. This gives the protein CASSVREEAGGPDTQYF.

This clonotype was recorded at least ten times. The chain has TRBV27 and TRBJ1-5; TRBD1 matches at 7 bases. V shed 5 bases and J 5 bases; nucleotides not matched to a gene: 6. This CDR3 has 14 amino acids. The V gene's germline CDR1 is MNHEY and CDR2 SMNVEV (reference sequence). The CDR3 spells CASSRAQGYQPQHF. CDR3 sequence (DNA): TGTGCCAGCAGTAGGGCACAGGGGTATCAGCCCCAGCATTTT.

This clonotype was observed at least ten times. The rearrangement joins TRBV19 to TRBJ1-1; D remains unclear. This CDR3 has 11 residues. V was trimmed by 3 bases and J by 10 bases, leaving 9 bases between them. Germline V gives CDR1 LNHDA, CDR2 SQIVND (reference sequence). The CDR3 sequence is CASSIGGRAFF. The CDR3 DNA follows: TGTGCCAGTAGTATTGGAGGGCGAGCTTTCTTT.

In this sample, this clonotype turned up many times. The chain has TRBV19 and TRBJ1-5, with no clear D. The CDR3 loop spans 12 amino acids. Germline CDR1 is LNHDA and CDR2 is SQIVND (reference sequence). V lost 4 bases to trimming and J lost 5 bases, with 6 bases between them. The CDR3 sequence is CASSRQDQPQHF. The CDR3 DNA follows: TGTGCCAGTAGTAGGCAAGATCAGCCCCAGCATTTT.

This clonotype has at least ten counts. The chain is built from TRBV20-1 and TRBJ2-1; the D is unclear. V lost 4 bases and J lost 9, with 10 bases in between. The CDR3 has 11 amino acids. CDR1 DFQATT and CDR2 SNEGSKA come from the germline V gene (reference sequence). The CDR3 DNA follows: TGCAGTGCTATCACGAGGCTTGAGCAGTTCTTC. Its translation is CSAITRLEQFF.

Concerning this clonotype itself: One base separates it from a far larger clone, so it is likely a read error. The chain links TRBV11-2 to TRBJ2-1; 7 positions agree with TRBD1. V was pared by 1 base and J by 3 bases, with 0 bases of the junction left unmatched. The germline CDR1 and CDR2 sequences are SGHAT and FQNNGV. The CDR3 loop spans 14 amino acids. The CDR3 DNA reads TGTGCCAGCAGCTTAGGGGACAGCTACAATGAGCAGTTCTTC. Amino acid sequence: CASSLGDSYNEQFF. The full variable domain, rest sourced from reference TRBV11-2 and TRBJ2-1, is EAGVAQSPRYKIIEKRQSVAFWCNPISGHATLYWYQQILGQGPKLLIQFQNNGVVDDSQLPKDRFSAERLKGVDSTLKIQPAKLEDSAVYLCASSLGDSYNEQFFGPGTRLTVL.

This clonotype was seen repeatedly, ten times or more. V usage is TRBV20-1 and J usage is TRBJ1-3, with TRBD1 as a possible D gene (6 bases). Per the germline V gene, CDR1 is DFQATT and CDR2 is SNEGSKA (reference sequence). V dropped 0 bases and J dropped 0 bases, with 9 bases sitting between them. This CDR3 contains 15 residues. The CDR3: CSARDGQLSGNTIYF. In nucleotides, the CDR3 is TGCAGTGCTAGAGATGGACAGCTCTCTGGAAACACCATATATTTT.

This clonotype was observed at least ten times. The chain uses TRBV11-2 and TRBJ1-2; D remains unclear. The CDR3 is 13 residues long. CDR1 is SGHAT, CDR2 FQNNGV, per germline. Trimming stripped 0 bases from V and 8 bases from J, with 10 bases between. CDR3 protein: CASSLDGGYGYTF. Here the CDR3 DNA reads TGTGCCAGCAGCTTAGATGGTGGGTACGGCTACACCTTC.